This entry lists 13 T cell receptor beta chains sequenced from one sample in a study of blood T cell repertoires in COVID-19. Clones were read by immunoSEQ multiplex PCR, and TCRdb kept only the in-frame ones, dropping some. The repertoire holds hundreds of thousands of clones, with 80% to 85% as singletons. Sequenced material: PBMCs or T cells enriched from blood (not recorded which). All receptors come from a woman in her thirties or forties who had recovered from COVID-19.

V usage is TRBV7-8 and J usage is TRBJ1-4; D remains unclear. Trimming left V 4 bases short and J 5 bases short, with 5 bases between. This CDR3 is built from 12 residues. CDR1 is SGHVS, CDR2 FQNEAQ, per germline. CDR3 DNA sequence: TGTGCCAGCAGCTCCTTCAATGAAAAACTGTTTTTT. This encodes CASSSFNEKLFF. The complete variable domain, with remaining parts taken from reference TRBV7-8 and TRBJ1-4, reads GAGVSQSPRYKVAKRGQDVALRCDPISGHVSLFWYQQALGQGPEFLTYFQNEAQLDKSGLPSDRFFAERPEGSVSTLKIQRTQQEDSAVYLCASSSFNEKLFFGSGTQLSVL.

J is TRBJ2-1 and V is TRBV5-4; 10 positions match TRBD2. Germline V lookup: CDR1 SGHNT, CDR2 YYREEE (reference sequence). The CDR3 consists of 16 residues. V lost 3 bases and J lost 2; bases outside the gene matches: 5. Here the CDR3 DNA reads TGTGCCAGCAGCTCGGGACTAGCGAAAACCTACAATGAGCAGTTCTTC. Translated: CASSSGLAKTYNEQFF.

This clone was seen once. CDR3 DNA sequence: TGTGCCCGAGCGGGAGTTGAGGAGACCCAGTACTTC. Its protein is CARAGVEETQYF. The chain recombines TRBV30 with TRBJ2-5; 8 bases align to TRBD2. Germline CDR1 reads GTSNPN; CDR2 reads SVGIG (reference sequence). There are 12 residues in the CDR3. The V gene end was trimmed by 8 bases and the J gene end by 5 bases; junction bases not matched to a gene: 7.

V usage is TRBV27 and J usage is TRBJ2-5, with 7 bases identical to TRBD2. The CDR3 sequence is 14 residues long. CDR1 MNHEY and CDR2 SMNVEV come from the germline V gene (reference sequence). Unmatched junction bases numbered 11, after V lost 6 bases and J lost 7 bases. Written as DNA, the CDR3 is TGTGCCAGCAGCCCCGGGGTGGGCGGGGGGACCCAGTACTTC. Translating gives CASSPGVGGGTQYF.

This chain joins TRBV30 and TRBJ1-1; D gene uncertain. The CDR3 runs to 11 residues. V was clipped by 4 bases and J by 4 bases, with 7 bases between them. Germline V CDR1 and CDR2: GTSNPN, SVGIG (reference sequence). The DNA for the CDR3 is TGTGCCTGGACAGTTGGCACTGAAGCTTTCTTT. Translation: CAWTVGTEAFF.

The gene calls are TRBV7-2 and TRBJ2-3; D gene ambiguous. V was cut by 1 base and J by 1 base, with 9 bases left in between. This CDR3 region has 15 residues. Germline loops: CDR1 SGHTA, CDR2 FQGNSA. For the CDR3, the DNA is TGTGCCAGCAGCTTAGGAGGCCCCCGCACAGATACGCAGTATTTT. Translated, it gives CASSLGGPRTDTQYF. The full variable domain, completed using reference TRBV7-2 and TRBJ2-3, is GAGVSQSPSNKVTEKGKDVELRCDPISGHTALYWYRQSLGQGLEFLIYFQGNSAPDKSGLPSDRFSAERTGGSVSTLTIQRTQQEDSAVYLCASSLGGPRTDTQYFGPGTRLTVL.

This clone showed up just a few times. The chain uses TRBV5-6 and TRBJ1-4; TRBD1 matches 10 bases. Germline V gene data show CDR1 as SGHDT and CDR2 as YYEEEE. V shed 4 bases, J shed 7 bases, and the junction held 7 bases outside the gene matches. This CDR3 has 15 amino acids. The CDR3 sequence: CASSPDRGRFEKLFF. The CDR3 DNA sequence: TGTGCCAGCAGCCCCGACAGGGGGCGATTTGAAAAACTGTTTTTT.

The gene calls are TRBV18 and TRBJ2-1, with 12 bases fitting TRBD2. V shed 5 bases and J 4 bases; nucleotides not matched to a gene: 9. This CDR3 has 17 residues. Germline V gene data show CDR1 as KGHSH and CDR2 as LQKENI. The CDR3 region has the DNA TGTGCCAGCTCAGTCCGACTAGCGGGAGTTCCGTACAATGAGCAGTTCTTC. Its protein product is CASSVRLAGVPYNEQFF.

The chain is built from TRBV20-1 and TRBJ2-1, with TRBD2 as a possible D gene (5 bases). Germline V gene lookup returns CDR1 DFQATT and CDR2 SNEGSKA (reference sequence). The CDR3 contains 16 residues. With 3 bases removed from V and 1 base from J, the gap between germline ends came to 16 bases. The CDR3 loop is CSASRFRRVSYNEQFF. CDR3 in DNA: TGCAGTGCTAGTCGGTTCAGGCGGGTATCCTACAATGAGCAGTTCTTC.

The chain carries TRBV28 and TRBJ2-7; 10 nucleotides align to TRBD2. This CDR3 is built from 15 residues. V lost 4 bases, J lost 4 bases, and 7 bases stayed unmatched. Germline lookup yields CDR1 MDHEN and CDR2 SYDVKM. CDR3: CASSWSTSGKYEQYF. DNA of the CDR3: TGTGCCAGCAGTTGGAGTACTAGCGGGAAGTACGAGCAGTACTTC.

The V and J genes are TRBV29-1 and TRBJ1-1; D unresolved. V lost 7 bases, J lost 4 bases, and 13 bases lay in between. CDR1 and CDR2 (germline): SQVTM, ANQGSEA. The CDR3 is made up of 12 amino acids. The CDR3 loop reads CSAGEDGTEAFF. DNA of the CDR3: TGCAGCGCTGGGGAGGACGGCACTGAAGCTTTCTTT.

The rearrangement uses TRBV7-2 and TRBJ2-1; D perhaps matches TRBD1 (5 bases). With 5 bases removed from V and 8 bases from J, the gap between germline ends came to 16 bases. The CDR3 contains 14 residues. Germline CDR1 and CDR2: SGHTA and FQGNSA. In DNA form, the CDR3 reads TGTGCCAGCAGCCTCCAACTGGGGCCGGATGAGCAGTTCTTC. Translated, it gives CASSLQLGPDEQFF.

The gene calls are TRBV24-1 and TRBJ2-3, with a possible D match to TRBD2 (5 bases). This CDR3 region has 16 residues. Germline CDR1 and CDR2: KGHDR and SFDVKD. V shed 0 bases and J shed 0 bases, with 9 bases lying between them. CDR3 in amino acids: CATSDLSSQSTDTQYF. DNA of the CDR3: TGTGCCACCAGTGATTTGTCTAGCCAAAGCACAGATACGCAGTATTTT.